These 19 T cell receptor beta chains were all obtained from the same sample, sequenced in a study of shared clonotypes between healthy human individuals. The table came from immunoSEQ multiplex PCR; TCRdb's copy has only in-frame clones and leaves some out. Of a few million clones in the sample, 80% to 95% were seen once. Source material: naive CD4+ T cells from PBMCs. Subset in this sample: CD45RA+ positively selected. The receptors stem from a man in his late teens or twenties in good health. Some clones in this sample may be carry-over from other donors' samples.

V usage is TRBV2 and J usage is TRBJ1-5; the match to TRBD1 covers 7 bases. From germline, CDR1 is SNHLY and CDR2 FYNNEI. Losses at the gene ends were 5 bases for V and 3 bases for J; bases not matched to a gene: 4. The CDR3 loop spans 14 amino acids. CDR3 DNA sequence: TGTGCCAGCAGTTCTACAGGGGTCAATCAGCCCCAGCATTTT. It codes for CASSSTGVNQPQHF.

The rearrangement uses TRBV7-9 and TRBJ1-2; a possible D gene is TRBD1 (5 bases). From germline, CDR1 is SEHNR and CDR2 FQNEAQ (reference sequence). Deletions cut 4 bases from V and 0 bases from J, with 15 bases between. The CDR3 runs to 16 residues. Written as DNA, the CDR3 is TGTGCCAGCAGCTCTGGGGGGTCATTAGCTAACTATGGCTACACCTTC. Its translation is CASSSGGSLANYGYTF.

V usage is TRBV5-1 and J usage is TRBJ2-2; TRBD2 aligns across 10 bases. This CDR3 spans 16 amino acids. The ends lost 1 base at V and 4 bases at J; junction bases unmatched: 4. Germline CDR1 is SGHRS and CDR2 is YFSETQ. CDR3 protein: CASSLNVAGGTGELFF. The DNA of the CDR3 is TGCGCCAGCAGCTTGAATGTAGCGGGAGGCACCGGGGAGCTGTTTTTT. The complete variable domain, with remaining parts taken from reference TRBV5-1 and TRBJ2-2, reads KAGVTQTPRYLIKTRGQQVTLSCSPISGHRSVSWYQQTPGQGLQFLFEYFSETQRNKGNFPGRFSGRQFSNSRSEMNVSTLELGDSALYLCASSLNVAGGTGELFFGEGSRLTVL.

The genes are TRBV10-3 and TRBJ2-1; D is unresolved. In germline, CDR1 is ENHRY, CDR2 SYGVKD. The CDR3 loop spans 12 amino acids. V was pared by 6 bases and J by 3 bases, with 6 bases between. CDR3 sequence reads: CAIRQDYNEQFF. In DNA form, the CDR3 reads TGTGCCATCAGACAAGACTACAATGAGCAGTTCTTC.

The V gene is TRBV18, the J gene TRBJ2-5, with D uncertain. The CDR3 spans 15 residues. The germline V and J ends were trimmed by 1 base and 1 base, with 10 bases remaining between them. Germline values: CDR1 KGHSH, CDR2 LQKENI. CDR3 bases: TGTGCCAGCTCACCACAAGTCTCACCCCAAGAGACCCAGTACTTC. Amino acids: CASSPQVSPQETQYF.

The V and J genes are TRBV28 and TRBJ1-4; TRBD1 matches 7 bases. Germline CDR1 reads MDHEN; CDR2 reads SYDVKM. This CDR3 has 13 residues. V shed 10 bases, J shed 5 bases, and the junction held 7 bases outside the gene matches. CDR3 sequence: CATRQGVNEKLFF. CDR3 in DNA: TGTGCCACCCGACAGGGAGTAAATGAAAAACTGTTTTTT.

The chain couples TRBV27 to TRBJ2-1, with 7 bases aligning to TRBD1. CDR1 is MNHEY and CDR2 is SMNVEV in the germline V gene (reference sequence). CDR3 length: 14 residues. Germline trimming cut 5 bases from V and 2 bases from J; bases unmatched to any gene: 3. The CDR3 sequence: CASSRGLAYNEQFF. The CDR3 DNA reads TGTGCCAGCAGTAGGGGGCTAGCCTACAATGAGCAGTTCTTC.

The V call is TRBV6-5, the J call TRBJ2-7, with TRBD1 matching over 7 bases. CDR3 length equals 12 residues. Per germline, CDR1 MNHEY and CDR2 SVGAGI. Trimming took 4 bases from V and 5 from J; bases not matched to a gene: 2. The CDR3 reads CASSLGGDEQYF. The DNA for the CDR3 is TGTGCCAGCAGTTTAGGGGGCGACGAGCAGTACTTC.

The CDR3 DNA follows: TGTGCCAGCAGCAACACAGGCAGAAACTACGAGCAGTACTTC. This sequence encodes CASSNTGRNYEQYF. This sequence joins TRBV21-1 and TRBJ2-7; TRBD1 is taken as the D call from the table, unchecked against the DNA. TRBV21-1 is listed as a pseudogene. The CDR3 sequence is 14 residues long.

This chain uses TRBV5-1 with TRBJ1-1; D unresolved. Trimming removed 0 bases from V and 1 base from J, with 10 bases in between. CDR1 and CDR2 (germline): SGHRS, YFSETQ. There are 15 residues in the CDR3. The CDR3 sequence: CASSLGTGSNTEAFF. CDR3 coding DNA: TGCGCCAGCAGCTTGGGAACGGGGTCGAACACTGAAGCTTTCTTT.

This rearrangement joins TRBV5-1 to TRBJ2-1; 9 bases line up with TRBD2. Germline lookup yields CDR1 SGHRS and CDR2 YFSETQ. V shed 5 bases and J 5 bases; nucleotides not matched to a gene: 2. The CDR3 spans 13 residues. The CDR3 sequence: CASSSSGDNEQFF. CDR3 in DNA: TGCGCCAGCAGTTCTAGCGGGGACAATGAGCAGTTCTTC.

The chain links TRBV6-5 to TRBJ2-7; 9 bases match TRBD1. In germline, CDR1 is MNHEY, CDR2 SVGAGI. The CDR3 has 16 residues. V shed 0 bases and J 3 bases; nucleotides not matched to a gene: 6. CDR3 protein: CASSYSIPGQGYEQYF. DNA of the CDR3: TGTGCCAGCAGTTACTCCATACCGGGACAGGGCTACGAGCAGTACTTC.

CDR3 bases: TGCGCCAGCAGCTTGGCCGGTGCAGGCTCAGGAACAGATACGCAGTATTTT. It specifies CASSLAGAGSGTDTQYF. This chain links TRBV5-1 with TRBJ2-3; no reliable D call. The V end lost 0 bases, the J end lost 3 bases, and 17 bases lay between the germline ends. Germline CDR1 reads SGHRS; CDR2 reads YFSETQ. This CDR3 has 17 amino acids.

The CDR3 DNA reads as TGTGCCAGCAGCTTCACGACAGATACGGCGCAGTTCTTC. Its translation is CASSFTTDTAQFF. The chain employs TRBV5-6 and TRBJ2-1; perhaps TRBD1 as D (5 bases). Germline V gene lookup returns CDR1 SGHDT and CDR2 YYEEEE. The V end lost 2 bases, the J end lost 12 bases, and 15 bases lay between the germline ends. There are 13 residues in the CDR3.

The V call is TRBV11-2, the J call TRBJ2-7, with D unclear. The CDR3 totals 14 residues. In germline, CDR1 is SGHAT, CDR2 FQNNGV. Deletions cut 5 bases from V and 0 bases from J, with 11 bases between. CDR3 residues: CASSLFPSSYEQYF. The CDR3 coding sequence is TGTGCCAGCAGCCTGTTTCCGAGCTCCTACGAGCAGTACTTC.

This chain connects TRBV5-1 to TRBJ2-5; TRBD2 matches 8 bases. CDR1 and CDR2 from the germline V gene are SGHRS and YFSETQ. J lost 5 bases, V lost 3 bases, and 9 bases had no gene match. The CDR3 sequence is 15 residues long. As DNA, the CDR3 is TGCGCCAGCAGCTGGGACGGGAGGGCAGGCGAGACCCAGTACTTC. Translated, it gives CASSWDGRAGETQYF. The entire variable domain, with the rest obtained from reference TRBV5-1 and TRBJ2-5, is as follows: KAGVTQTPRYLIKTRGQQVTLSCSPISGHRSVSWYQQTPGQGLQFLFEYFSETQRNKGNFPGRFSGRQFSNSRSEMNVSTLELGDSALYLCASSWDGRAGETQYFGPGTRLLVL.

DNA for the CDR3: TGTGCCAGCAGCCCTGAATCTAACTATGGCTACACCTTC. Residues: CASSPESNYGYTF. This rearrangement joins TRBV5-4 to TRBJ1-2; no clear D. V was pared by 4 bases and J by 0 bases, with 7 bases between. Germline V CDR1 and CDR2: SGHNT, YYREEE (reference sequence). There are 13 residues in the CDR3.

The chain couples TRBV19 to TRBJ1-5; D remains ambiguous. V shed 1 base and J shed 3 bases, with 7 bases lying between them. Per germline, CDR1 LNHDA and CDR2 SQIVND (reference sequence). The CDR3 is 14 residues long. CDR3 loop: CASSIGPLNQPQHF. In nucleotides, the CDR3 is TGTGCCAGTAGTATAGGACCCCTCAATCAGCCCCAGCATTTT.

The chain has TRBV28 and TRBJ2-2, with 7 bases aligning to TRBD1. The CDR3 contains 16 residues. J gave up 5 bases and V 6 bases, and 12 bases lay outside the gene matches. Germline assignment: CDR1 MDHEN and CDR2 SYDVKM. The CDR3 DNA is TGTGCCAGCAGCCCCCGTAAGGGGGCAGGGACCGGGGAGCTGTTTTTT. It codes for CASSPRKGAGTGELFF.